This entry lists 8 T cell receptor beta chains sequenced from one sample in a study of cytomegalovirus exposure and HLA in healthy donors. Primers included in the PCR were 60 Vbeta and 13 Jbeta primers. Only in-frame clones appear in the TCRdb table, and some are missing; sequencing was by immunoSEQ multiplex PCR. The repertoire shows about 130,000 clones; the top ten hold roughly 2%. The sequenced sample consisted of PBMCs. These TCRs come from a woman in her sixties in good health and CMV-seronegative.

J is TRBJ1-2 and V is TRBV6-1; maybe TRBD1 (6 bases). Germline CDR1 is MNHNS and CDR2 is SASEGT. The CDR3 consists of 13 residues. With 6 bases removed from V and 8 bases from J, the gap between germline ends came to 16 bases. The CDR3 region is CASSRGEGDGYTF. For the CDR3, the DNA is TGTGCCAGCAGCAGGGGAGAGGGGGACGGCTACACCTTC.

The chain uses TRBV5-4 and TRBJ2-3; a weak D match, TRBD2 (6 bases). Germline loops: CDR1 SGHNT, CDR2 YYREEE (reference sequence). With 0 bases removed from V and 6 bases from J, the gap between germline ends came to 20 bases. The CDR3 runs to 17 residues. The CDR3 sequence: CASSLGIGGSQSDTQYF. The CDR3 coding sequence is TGTGCCAGCAGCTTGGGGATCGGGGGATCCCAGTCGGATACGCAGTATTTT.

This chain uses TRBV28 with TRBJ2-7; 10 bases are shared with TRBD2. Germline V lookup: CDR1 MDHEN, CDR2 SYDVKM. The CDR3 runs 14 residues. V shed 5 bases, J shed 7 bases, and the junction held 8 bases outside the gene matches. For the CDR3, the DNA is TGTGCCAGCAGTACAGCGGGGGGGCCGTTAGAGCAGTACTTC. Translating it yields CASSTAGGPLEQYF. Based on the CDR3 plus reference TRBV28 and TRBJ2-7, the full variable domain is DVKVTQSSRYLVKRTGEKVFLECVQDMDHENMFWYRQDPGLGLRLIYFSYDVKMKEKGDIPEGYSVSREKKERFSLILESASTNQTSMYLCASSTAGGPLEQYFGPGTRLTVT.

The chain uses TRBV29-1 and TRBJ2-3, with TRBD1 identical over 7 bases. Per germline, CDR1 SQVTM and CDR2 ANQGSEA. V shed 1 base, J shed 0 bases, and the junction held 1 base outside the gene matches. The CDR3 covers 14 residues. The CDR3 DNA sequence: TGCAGCGTTGAAGGGGGACAGAGCACAGATACGCAGTATTTT. Amino acids: CSVEGGQSTDTQYF.

This CDR3 is CASSPGTGYSPLHF. CDR3 coding DNA: TGTGCCAGCAGCCCAGGGACAGGGTATTCACCCCTCCACTTT. This chain uses TRBV7-8 with TRBJ1-6; 9 positions match TRBD1. CDR3 length: 14 amino acids. V lost 5 bases to trimming and J lost 8 bases; unmatched junction nucleotides: 4. Germline V gene lookup returns CDR1 SGHVS and CDR2 FQNEAQ.

V gene TRBV7-8 combines with J gene TRBJ2-7; 8 bases agree with TRBD2. The CDR3 spans 17 residues. V was clipped by 5 bases and J by 2 bases; unmatched bases: 14. CDR1 is SGHVS, CDR2 FQNEAQ, per germline. CDR3 DNA: TGTGCCAGCAGCCCCCGCTTCTTCCGGGAGGGGGCCTACGAGCAGTACTTC. It is translated as CASSPRFFREGAYEQYF. Together with reference TRBV7-8 and TRBJ2-7, the CDR3 gives the full variable domain: GAGVSQSPRYKVAKRGQDVALRCDPISGHVSLFWYQQALGQGPEFLTYFQNEAQLDKSGLPSDRFFAERPEGSVSTLKIQRTQQEDSAVYLCASSPRFFREGAYEQYFGPGTRLTVT.

This rearrangement joins TRBV4-1 to TRBJ2-5, with 7 bases fitting TRBD2. The CDR3 contains 16 residues. The germline V gene encodes CDR1 MGHRA and CDR2 YSYEKL. After removal of 2 bases from V and 2 bases from J, the junction contained 8 bases not matched to a gene. The CDR3 loop is CASSQTPGTKQETQYF. The CDR3 DNA reads as TGCGCCAGCAGCCAAACTCCCGGGACTAAGCAAGAGACCCAGTACTTC.

The chain joins TRBV27 to TRBJ2-6; D possibly corresponds to TRBD2 (6 bases). Germline-derived CDR1 and CDR2 are MNHEY and SMNVEV (reference sequence). CDR3 size: 15 residues. V lost 6 bases to trimming and J lost 4 bases, with 13 bases between them. The CDR3 DNA sequence: TGTGCCAGCAGACTTAGCGGTTCCGGGGCCAACGTCCTGACTTTC. Protein: CASRLSGSGANVLTF.